This TCR beta chain stems from a study of human T cells and chemical hapten exposure. The CDR3 is 14 amino acids. The germline V gene has CDR1 DFQATT and CDR2 SNEGSKA (reference sequence). Trimming left V 1 base short and J 2 bases short, with 10 bases between. This clonotype has more than one count but fewer than ten. Its specificity is not known. The study's library attached unique molecular identifiers to single cDNA molecules. Via MiXCR, TCRdb re-called the RACE reads, giving one row per CDR3 protein. The sample consists of 210,000 or so distinct CDR3 sequences, about 25% of them appearing once. Study outcomes and limitations: DPC sensitization left the count of TCRs above 1 in 1000 unchanged.

Time point specified: patch test 3, about 24 weeks after DPC sensitization. Specified treatment: therapeutic diphenylcyclopropenone sensitization with weekly scalp DPC. Total RNA was isolated from whole blood that had not been fractionated. This specimen was whole blood, taken in connection with sensitization to the hapten diphenylcyclopropenone (DPC). This TCR was sampled from a woman in her thirties or forties with alopecia areata. Some clones in this sample may be carry-over from other donors' samples. This chain joins TRBV20-1 and TRBJ2-3, with D possibly matching TRBD2 (6 bases). CDR3 residues: CSARVAETTDTQYF. Here the CDR3 DNA reads TGCAGTGCTAGAGTAGCGGAAACCACAGATACGCAGTATTTT.